The clone carrying this T cell receptor beta chain has ten or more counts. Its specificity is unknown. This sample was taken from a study of blood T cells in healthy people across ages. Notes on the study in general: Estimated diversity across one million T cells was deemed an underestimate.

Primed by a sample-barcoded 5' primer and a J-beta primer mix, a second PCR proceeded for 7 to 11 cycles. Each cDNA was tagged by a template-switch adaptor containing 12 random nucleotides. A minimum of 3 million CDR3-containing paired-end reads was obtained for each sample. TCRdb passed the 5' RACE reads through MiXCR, listing each CDR3 protein once. The sample holds 850,000 to 1,000,000 distinct CDR3 sequences; around 49% are singletons and the top ten take roughly 13%. The CDR3 totals 14 residues. V was trimmed by 2 bases and J by 0 bases, leaving 8 bases between them. Looked up from germline, CDR1 is MNHEY and CDR2 is SMNVEV (reference sequence). Healthy Caucasians from Russia aged about 6 to 90 served as donors.

The V gene is TRBV27, the J gene TRBJ2-7; D might be TRBD1 (6 bases). This sequence originates from a man aged 30 to 45 in good health. The material sequenced was blood. The chain's CDR3 is CASSLQGSSYEQYF. The CDR3 region has the DNA TGTGCCAGCAGTTTACAGGGGAGCTCCTACGAGCAGTACTTC.